One sample yielded the 21 T cell receptor beta chains listed below, sequenced in a study of STAT5B mutations in CD4+ large granular lymphocyte leukemia. TCRdb's copy holds only in-frame clones and misses some; the assay was immunoSEQ multiplex PCR. The sample records approximately 24,000 clones, approximately 79% being singletons. Specimen: CD4+ T cells from blood buffy coats. These receptors came from a human donor in good health.

The J gene is TRBJ1-2, the V gene TRBV12-5, with D possibly matching TRBD1 (5 bases). CDR3 size: 14 residues. The V and J ends lost 2 bases and 3 bases respectively, with 10 bases between them. CDR1 is LGHNT, CDR2 FRNRAP, per germline. The CDR3 DNA reads TGTGCTAGTGGTTTGACCAGGGCCCACTATGGCTACACCTTC. Amino acids: CASGLTRAHYGYTF.

The chain's CDR3 is CASSLLSTDTQYF. The CDR3 coding sequence is TGTGCCAGCAGCTTACTCAGCACAGATACGCAGTATTTT. The rearrangement links TRBV7-9 to TRBJ2-3; D is ambiguous. Deletions cut 2 bases from V and 0 bases from J, with 3 bases between. Germline V CDR1 and CDR2: SEHNR, FQNEAQ (reference sequence). The CDR3 runs to 13 residues. The whole variable domain, filled in from reference TRBV7-9 and TRBJ2-3, reads DTGVSQNPRHKITKRGQNVTFRCDPISEHNRLYWYRQTLGQGPEFLTYFQNEAQLEKSRLLSDRFSAERPKGSFSTLEIQRTEQGDSAMYLCASSLLSTDTQYFGPGTRLTVL.

The chain employs TRBV7-2 and TRBJ2-7, with a weak D call TRBD1 (6 bases). The CDR3 extends over 14 amino acids. CDR1 SGHTA and CDR2 FQGNSA come from the germline V gene. Trimming took 1 base from V and 3 from J, leaving 10 bases between them. CDR3 sequence (DNA): TGTGCCAGCAGCTTAGACAGGGTCCTCTACGAGCAGTACTTC. It is translated as CASSLDRVLYEQYF.

The chain combines TRBV28 with TRBJ2-3; 12 bases map to TRBD2. This CDR3 region has 16 residues. Germline-derived CDR1 and CDR2 are MDHEN and SYDVKM. The junction had 5 bases not matched to a gene; V was cut back by 4 bases and J by 3 bases. The CDR3: CASSSRTSGMTDTQYF. The DNA of the CDR3 is TGTGCCAGCAGTTCGCGGACTAGCGGGATGACAGATACGCAGTATTTT.

This chain uses TRBV18 with TRBJ2-7, with D perhaps TRBD2 (7 bases). V was cut by 10 bases and J by 0 bases, with 16 bases left in between. Germline-derived CDR1 and CDR2 are KGHSH and LQKENI. The CDR3 length is 14 residues. This chain's CDR3 is CATSRGAYSYEQYF. Here the CDR3 DNA reads TGTGCCACCTCCCGGGGGGCCTACTCCTACGAGCAGTACTTC.

The chain has TRBV7-8 and TRBJ2-7; D might be TRBD2 (7 bases). Germline CDR1 is SGHVS and CDR2 is FQNEAQ. The germline V and J ends were trimmed by 5 bases and 5 bases, with 22 bases remaining between them. The CDR3 has 16 residues. In DNA, the CDR3 is TGTGCCAGCAGCCCCCAGGGGAGGGGGGTAGGTAACGAGCAGTACTTC. Its translation is CASSPQGRGVGNEQYF.

This clone was seen once. The rearrangement links TRBV28 to TRBJ2-2, with 11 bases lining up with TRBD2. V lost 3 bases, J lost 7 bases, and 4 bases stayed unmatched. CDR1 is MDHEN and CDR2 is SYDVKM in the germline V gene. This CDR3 has 15 residues. As DNA, the CDR3 is TGTGCCAGCAGTTTCGCTAGCGGGGGGCGCGGGGAGCTGTTTTTT. Translated: CASSFASGGRGELFF.

This rearrangement joins TRBV7-2 to TRBJ2-7, with unresolved D. Germline CDR1 is SGHTA and CDR2 is FQGNSA. Trimming left V 2 bases short and J 2 bases short, with 10 bases between. The CDR3 consists of 14 residues. This chain's CDR3 is CASSLSQATYEQYF. The CDR3 DNA sequence: TGTGCCAGCAGCTTATCCCAAGCCACCTACGAGCAGTACTTC.

The rearrangement joins TRBV28 to TRBJ1-3; D remains unclear. Trimming left V 2 bases short and J 0 bases short, with 8 bases between. Germline V gene lookup returns CDR1 MDHEN and CDR2 SYDVKM. The CDR3 runs to 15 residues. CDR3 in amino acids: CASSLAVSSGNTIYF. Here the CDR3 DNA reads TGTGCCAGCAGTTTAGCCGTAAGCTCTGGAAACACCATATATTTT. Using reference TRBV28 and TRBJ1-3 for the parts outside the CDR3, the full variable domain is DVKVTQSSRYLVKRTGEKVFLECVQDMDHENMFWYRQDPGLGLRLIYFSYDVKMKEKGDIPEGYSVSREKKERFSLILESASTNQTSMYLCASSLAVSSGNTIYFGEGSWLTVV.

The chain is built from TRBV18 and TRBJ2-7, with D perhaps TRBD1 or TRBD2 (5 bases each). Germline lookup yields CDR1 KGHSH and CDR2 LQKENI. V was clipped by 0 bases and J by 2 bases, with 11 bases between them. This CDR3 region has 15 residues. CDR3 in amino acids: CASSPPGWGTYEQYF. The DNA for the CDR3 is TGTGCCAGCTCACCACCGGGTTGGGGGACCTACGAGCAGTACTTC.

This clone was counted a few times. The chain links TRBV19 to TRBJ2-6, with D possibly being TRBD1 or TRBD2 (6 bases each). CDR1 is LNHDA, CDR2 SQIVND, per germline (reference sequence). This CDR3 region has 18 residues. Trimming removed 7 bases from V and 0 bases from J, with 19 bases in between. CDR3 residues: CASTKALGGSSGANVLTF. For the CDR3, the DNA is TGTGCCAGTACCAAAGCGCTAGGGGGGAGCTCTGGGGCCAACGTCCTGACTTTC.

The sample holds one count of this clone. The chain employs TRBV2 and TRBJ2-7; unclear D gene. Germline assignment: CDR1 SNHLY and CDR2 FYNNEI. The germline V and J ends were trimmed by 0 bases and 2 bases, with 8 bases remaining between them. The CDR3 consists of 14 residues. The CDR3 DNA reads TGTGCCAGCAGTGAAGCGCCCATAACCTACGAGCAGTACTTC. Its translation is CASSEAPITYEQYF.

A single count supports this clone. The chain links TRBV9 to TRBJ2-1; perhaps TRBD2 as D (6 bases). V shed 0 bases and J shed 4 bases, with 8 bases lying between them. CDR1 SGDLS and CDR2 YYNGEE come from the germline V gene. This CDR3 has 14 amino acids. As DNA, the CDR3 is TGTGCCAGCAGCGTAGCTGCGGGATACAATGAGCAGTTCTTC. This codes for CASSVAAGYNEQFF.

The J gene is TRBJ2-5, the V gene TRBV9; 15 nucleotides agree with TRBD2. With 2 bases clipped from V and 5 bases from J, the junction kept 4 bases outside the gene matches. The germline CDR1 and CDR2 sequences are SGDLS and YYNGEE. The CDR3 spans 16 residues. As DNA, the CDR3 is TGTGCCAGCAGCGTCGGGACTAGCGGGGGGAGTGAGACCCAGTACTTC. It specifies CASSVGTSGGSETQYF.

Only a few counts were recorded for this clone. The genes are TRBV25-1 and TRBJ1-1; TRBD1 is a possible D gene (5 bases). Germline V gene sequence: CDR1 MGHDK, CDR2 SYGVNS. The V end lost 6 bases, the J end lost 1 base, and 12 bases lay between the germline ends. This CDR3 is built from 14 residues. CDR3: CASSKSGGNTEAFF. CDR3 nucleotide sequence: TGTGCCAGCAGCAAGAGTGGGGGGAACACTGAAGCTTTCTTT.

The rearrangement joins TRBV29-1 to TRBJ2-7, with TRBD2 matching over 8 bases. The ends lost 2 bases at V and 2 bases at J; junction bases unmatched: 8. This CDR3 is 15 amino acids long. Germline V gene sequence: CDR1 SQVTM, CDR2 ANQGSEA. The CDR3 bases are TGCAGCGTTGAACACTCCGGGGGGGTTACCTACGAGCAGTACTTC. Protein product: CSVEHSGGVTYEQYF.

The rearrangement links TRBV2 to TRBJ1-5; D remains unclear. Germline V CDR1 and CDR2: SNHLY, FYNNEI. CDR3 size: 13 residues. V lost 8 bases and J 3 bases, leaving 11 bases between the germline ends. CDR3 in amino acids: CASRTEINQPQHF. Written as DNA, the CDR3 is TGTGCCAGCCGAACGGAAATCAATCAGCCCCAGCATTTT.

The chain has TRBV11-2 and TRBJ2-3; D is perhaps TRBD1 (7 bases). The CDR3 sequence is 14 residues long. Germline-derived CDR1 and CDR2 are SGHAT and FQNNGV. The V and J ends lost 6 bases and 4 bases respectively, with 14 bases between them. CDR3 loop: CASRERRGADTQYF. The CDR3 coding sequence is TGTGCCAGCAGGGAACGCAGGGGGGCAGATACGCAGTATTTT.

The J gene is TRBJ1-5, the V gene TRBV5-5; 7 bases align to TRBD1. The V gene end was trimmed by 4 bases and the J gene end by 0 bases; junction bases not matched to a gene: 4. Germline-derived CDR1 and CDR2 are SGHKS and YYEKEE (reference sequence). The CDR3 covers 15 residues. As DNA, the CDR3 is TGTGCCAGCAGCCGACAGGGAAATAGCAATCAGCCCCAGCATTTT. Protein: CASSRQGNSNQPQHF.

The chain uses TRBV10-2 and TRBJ2-3, with D perhaps given as TRBD1 or TRBD2 (5 bases each). Per the germline V gene, CDR1 is WSHSY and CDR2 is SAAADI. Trimming took off 6 bases at V and 0 bases at J, with 13 bases between the two ends. The CDR3 consists of 15 residues. The CDR3 sequence is CASRVGRTSTDTQYF. The CDR3 coding sequence is TGCGCCAGCAGGGTGGGACGGACTAGCACAGATACGCAGTATTTT.

The rearrangement links TRBV7-2 to TRBJ2-2; 8 bases are a match to TRBD1. The CDR3 is 15 amino acids. V shed 7 bases, J shed 0 bases, and the junction held 4 bases outside the gene matches. The V gene's germline CDR1 is SGHTA and CDR2 FQGNSA. CDR3 DNA: TGTGCCAGCAACGGACAGGGTGCGAACACCGGGGAGCTGTTTTTT. Translation gives CASNGQGANTGELFF.